This T cell receptor beta chain was retrieved from a study of shared clonotypes between healthy human individuals. Concerning this clone: Its target is not known.

Per germline, CDR1 ENHRY and CDR2 SYGVKD. The CDR3 has 13 amino acids. The V gene lost 6 bases and the J gene lost 0 bases, with 7 bases spanning the gap. Study results and limitations: Represented diversity (both genetic and exposure-history) was limited by the small number of donors. Among donors, the sharing of clonotypes was expected to be influenced by sequencing depth.

Deep was the level at which the assay was run. It was approximately 280 ng DNA, 25,000 to 35,000 T cell genomes, that went into each replicate PCR of unsorted PBMC. TCRdb's copy holds only in-frame clones and misses some; the assay was immunoSEQ multiplex PCR. The data hold about half a million clones, with approximately 81% observed a single time. This chain joins TRBV10-3 and TRBJ2-3, with D maybe TRBD2 (5 bases). The source is a woman between 40 and 50 years old in good health. Some clones in this sample may be carry-over from other donors' samples. The sample was PBMCs. As DNA, the CDR3 is TGTGCCATCAGAGGAGGTAGCACAGATACGCAGTATTTT. Translation: CAIRGGSTDTQYF.